The 27 T cell receptor beta chains reported below all come from one sample, sequenced in a study of identical twins. TCRdb re-called the 5' RACE reads with MiXCR, one entry per CDR3 protein. The sample records around 670,000 distinct CDR3 sequences, roughly 6.2% being singletons. Sample: naive T cells sorted from blood. The source of these receptors is a man between 18 and 35 years old in good health.

This clonotype was observed a handful of times. CDR3 protein: CASGDRGQETQYF. Written as DNA, the CDR3 is TGTGCTAGTGGGGACAGGGGTCAAGAGACCCAGTACTTC. The rearrangement joins TRBV12-5 to TRBJ2-5, with 9 bases that match TRBD1. Germline V gives CDR1 LGHNT, CDR2 FRNRAP. J was trimmed by 2 bases and V by 6 bases; bases with no gene match: 1. The CDR3 has 13 amino acids.

The gene calls are TRBV6-1 and TRBJ2-5; 8 nucleotides agree with TRBD2. Unmatched junction bases numbered 14, after V lost 7 bases and J lost 10 bases. Per the germline V gene, CDR1 is MNHNS and CDR2 is SASEGT. This CDR3 spans 14 amino acids. DNA for the CDR3: TGTGCCAGCACCTCGGAGATCGCGGGGGGTAACCAGTACTTC. Protein product: CASTSEIAGGNQYF.

This chain joins TRBV6-5 and TRBJ1-6; 7 bases match TRBD1. The trim removed 4 bases at V and 7 bases at J, leaving 7 bases unmatched. The CDR3 runs 15 residues. The germline gives CDR1 MNHEY, CDR2 SVGAGI. The CDR3 DNA follows: TGTGCCAGCAGTTCCCGGGACAGCTTAAATTCACCCCTCCACTTT. Amino acid sequence: CASSSRDSLNSPLHF.

In this sample, this clonotype turned up a few times. CDR3 DNA sequence: TGCAGTGCTAGAGACCAGATCATAGCGGGCCTTGGGGATACGCAGTATTTT. Its protein is CSARDQIIAGLGDTQYF. The J gene is TRBJ2-3, the V gene TRBV20-1; 7 bases match TRBD2. Germline-derived CDR1 and CDR2 are DFQATT and SNEGSKA (reference sequence). V lost 0 bases and J lost 6; bases outside the gene matches: 15. The CDR3 spans 17 residues.

This chain connects TRBV29-1 to TRBJ2-5; D uncertain. The CDR3 runs to 12 residues. Germline-derived CDR1 and CDR2 are SQVTM and ANQGSEA. V lost 4 bases and J 1 base, leaving 7 bases between the germline ends. The CDR3: CSVVSAQETQYF. In nucleotides, the CDR3 is TGCAGCGTTGTATCGGCCCAAGAGACCCAGTACTTC.

This clonotype was counted ten times or more. The V gene is TRBV29-1, the J gene TRBJ2-1; D perhaps matches TRBD2 (5 bases). V gave up 1 base and J gave up 2 bases, with 6 bases separating them. This CDR3 is built from 13 residues. Germline CDR1 SQVTM, CDR2 ANQGSEA. The DNA for the CDR3 is TGCAGCGTTGAAGGGGGAGCCTACAATGAGCAGTTCTTC. It yields the protein CSVEGGAYNEQFF.

This clonotype came up a few times. The CDR3 spells CASSQVGRALNTGELFF. As DNA, the CDR3 is TGTGCCAGCAGCCAAGTGGGGCGGGCCCTGAACACCGGGGAGCTGTTTTTT. This sequence joins TRBV3-1 and TRBJ2-2; either TRBD1 or TRBD2 may supply D (5 bases each). Germline values: CDR1 LGHDT, CDR2 YNNKEL (reference sequence). The CDR3 totals 17 residues. Trimming pared 1 base from V and 1 base from J, leaving 13 bases between.

This clonotype was counted only a few times. V gene TRBV10-3 combines with J gene TRBJ2-1; 9 bases are a match to TRBD1. This CDR3 has 16 amino acids. The V segment lost 0 bases and the J segment 5 bases; nucleotides outside the gene matches: 5. From germline, CDR1 is ENHRY and CDR2 SYGVKD. The CDR3 here is CAISESVGQGDNEQFF. The DNA for the CDR3 is TGTGCCATCAGTGAGTCGGTGGGACAGGGAGACAATGAGCAGTTCTTC.

V usage is TRBV6-1 and J usage is TRBJ1-5; D is possibly TRBD1 (5 bases). This CDR3 contains 12 residues. Looked up from germline, CDR1 is MNHNS and CDR2 is SASEGT. With 6 bases removed from V and 7 bases from J, the gap between germline ends came to 10 bases. This CDR3 is CASRGLRQPQHF. Written as DNA, the CDR3 is TGTGCCAGCAGGGGGCTTCGGCAGCCCCAGCATTTT.

The table lists this clonotype with a few counts. CDR3 protein: CAWRLAGGYEQYF. CDR3 in DNA: TGTGCCTGGAGACTAGCGGGAGGTTACGAGCAGTACTTC. The gene calls are TRBV30 and TRBJ2-7; the match to TRBD2 covers 12 bases. V lost 3 bases and J lost 4; bases outside the gene matches: 1. Germline V gene data show CDR1 as GTSNPN and CDR2 as SVGIG (reference sequence). The CDR3 is made up of 13 amino acids. Combining the CDR3 with reference TRBV30 and TRBJ2-7 gives the whole variable domain SQTIHQWPATLVQPVGSPLSLECTVEGTSNPNLYWYRQAAGRGLQLLFYSVGIGQISSEVPQNLSASRPQDRQFILSSKKLLLSDSGFYLCAWRLAGGYEQYFGPGTRLTVT.

Ten or more counts support this clonotype. The V and J genes are TRBV6-1 and TRBJ2-1; the D gene is possibly TRBD2 (5 bases). The V and J ends lost 7 bases and 1 base respectively, with 11 bases between them. The germline V gene encodes CDR1 MNHNS and CDR2 SASEGT. The CDR3 is 14 residues long. In DNA form, the CDR3 reads TGTGCCAGCAAACGGGGTTTGTCCTACAATGAGCAGTTCTTC. This gives the protein CASKRGLSYNEQFF.

This sequence joins TRBV15 and TRBJ1-5, with D unresolved. With 9 bases removed from V and 3 bases from J, the gap between germline ends came to 18 bases. This CDR3 spans 15 amino acids. Germline CDR1 and CDR2: LNHNV and YYDKDF (reference sequence). As DNA, the CDR3 is TGTGCCACAAAGGCGGTGGGTGGGGACAATCAGCCCCAGCATTTT. It codes for CATKAVGGDNQPQHF. The entire variable domain, with the rest obtained from reference TRBV15 and TRBJ1-5, is as follows: DAMVIQNPRYQVTQFGKPVTLSCSQTLNHNVMYWYQQKSSQAPKLLFHYYDKDFNNEADTPDNFQSRRPNTSFCFLDIRSPGLGDTAMYLCATKAVGGDNQPQHFGDGTRLSIL.

This clonotype came up many times. The rearrangement uses TRBV4-3 and TRBJ2-1, with D unclear. CDR3 length: 15 amino acids. The V gene's germline CDR1 is LGHNA and CDR2 YSLEER. The V end lost 3 bases, the J end lost 4 bases, and 13 bases lay between the germline ends. The CDR3 region is CASSHDPTKYNEQFF. The CDR3 nucleotides read TGCGCCAGCAGCCACGACCCAACCAAATACAATGAGCAGTTCTTC.

This clonotype was observed at least ten times. The V call is TRBV9, the J call TRBJ2-1; D not certain. CDR3 size: 12 residues. Germline-derived CDR1 and CDR2 are SGDLS and YYNGEE. Trimming pared 0 bases from V and 6 bases from J, leaving 4 bases between. The CDR3 DNA reads TGTGCCAGCAGCGTAGGTGCCAATGAGCAGTTCTTC. Its translation: CASSVGANEQFF.

This clonotype was seen only a few times. The V gene is TRBV11-2, the J gene TRBJ1-1; TRBD1 matches 7 bases. The ends lost 4 bases at V and 1 base at J; junction bases unmatched: 6. CDR3 size: 15 residues. Looked up from germline, CDR1 is SGHAT and CDR2 is FQNNGV. CDR3 sequence: CASSSLDRENTEAFF. In DNA form, the CDR3 reads TGTGCCAGCAGCTCCCTAGACAGGGAGAACACTGAAGCTTTCTTT.

This clonotype was counted ten times or more. The CDR3 DNA is TGTGCCAGTAGTACCGTTAGCGGAGCCTCCTACGAGCAGTACTTC. Protein sequence: CASSTVSGASYEQYF. The chain links TRBV19 to TRBJ2-7; weak D call: TRBD2 (6 bases). Germline lookup yields CDR1 LNHDA and CDR2 SQIVND (reference sequence). V gave up 4 bases and J gave up 0 bases, with 13 bases separating them. The CDR3 runs 15 residues.

This clonotype has at least ten counts. The chain couples TRBV6-5 to TRBJ2-7, with D unresolved. The CDR3 runs 13 residues. Deletions cut 0 bases from V and 5 bases from J, with 8 bases between. CDR1 MNHEY and CDR2 SVGAGI come from the germline V gene. The CDR3 loop reads CASSYSRGDEQYV. Written as DNA, the CDR3 is TGTGCCAGCAGTTACTCGCGTGGAGACGAGCAGTACGTC.

This clonotype was detected only a few times. CDR3 protein: CAWSRSVNTGELFF. In DNA, the CDR3 is TGTGCCTGGAGTAGGAGCGTAAACACCGGGGAGCTGTTTTTT. The chain employs TRBV30 and TRBJ2-2; no definite D call. The V end was cut by 2 bases, the J end by 2 bases, with 9 bases between. Germline values: CDR1 GTSNPN, CDR2 SVGIG (reference sequence). CDR3 size: 14 residues. The full variable domain, rest sourced from reference TRBV30 and TRBJ2-2, is SQTIHQWPATLVQPVGSPLSLECTVEGTSNPNLYWYRQAAGRGLQLLFYSVGIGQISSEVPQNLSASRPQDRQFILSSKKLLLSDSGFYLCAWSRSVNTGELFFGEGSRLTVL.

Many counts were recorded for this clonotype. The chain recombines TRBV25-1 with TRBJ2-1; 11 bases agree with TRBD1. This CDR3 has 14 amino acids. Germline V lookup: CDR1 MGHDK, CDR2 SYGVNS. The ends lost 5 bases at V and 7 bases at J; junction bases unmatched: 4. The DNA of the CDR3 is TGTGCCAGCAGTAGAGGGACAGGGGGGAATGAGCAGTTCTTC. Protein sequence: CASSRGTGGNEQFF.

In this sample, this clonotype turned up many times. This chain joins TRBV15 and TRBJ2-1, with TRBD2 matching 16 bases. The trim removed 3 bases at V and 7 bases at J, leaving 9 bases unmatched. This CDR3 comprises 18 residues. Germline CDR1 and CDR2: LNHNV and YYDKDF (reference sequence). The CDR3: CATSSLSGTSGRANEQFF. CDR3 nucleotide sequence: TGTGCCACCAGCAGTCTTAGCGGGACTAGCGGGAGGGCAAATGAGCAGTTCTTC.

This clonotype has just a few counts. The chain is built from TRBV12-3 or TRBV12-4 and TRBJ2-1; 13 bases fit TRBD2. Germline trimming cut 4 bases from V and 2 bases from J; bases unmatched to any gene: 8. This CDR3 contains 18 residues. The CDR3 region is CASSSGTSGTDPYNEQFF. The CDR3 coding sequence is TGTGCCAGCAGTTCCGGGACTAGCGGGACGGACCCCTACAATGAGCAGTTCTTC.

This sequence joins TRBV4-3 and TRBJ1-5; D remains ambiguous. Germline V gene sequence: CDR1 LGHNA, CDR2 YSLEER. The V gene lost 4 bases and the J gene lost 5 bases, with 3 bases spanning the gap. This CDR3 is 11 amino acids long. CDR3 protein: CASSPYQPQHF. The CDR3 DNA reads as TGCGCCAGCAGCCCGTATCAGCCCCAGCATTTT.

This rearrangement joins TRBV5-1 to TRBJ2-5; possibly TRBD1 or TRBD2 for D (5 bases each). This CDR3 spans 14 amino acids. Trimming shortened V by 8 bases and J by 3 bases, and 17 bases separated the two germline ends. CDR1 is SGHRS, CDR2 YFSETQ, per germline. As DNA, the CDR3 is TGCGCCAGTTCTCGGGACGGAAGGGAAGAGACCCAGTACTTC. This sequence encodes CASSRDGREETQYF.

The rearrangement uses TRBV20-1 and TRBJ2-1; TRBD2 aligns across 7 bases. Germline CDR1 reads DFQATT; CDR2 reads SNEGSKA (reference sequence). The CDR3 has 15 residues. V lost 5 bases and J lost 9; bases outside the gene matches: 16. This CDR3 is CSAPSFVGGPTEQFF. The CDR3 DNA follows: TGCAGTGCTCCAAGTTTCGTGGGAGGGCCCACTGAGCAGTTCTTC.

This clonotype was found many times. The chain has TRBV29-1 and TRBJ2-2, with D possibly being TRBD1 (5 bases). V was trimmed by 6 bases and J by 3 bases, leaving 8 bases between them. Per germline, CDR1 SQVTM and CDR2 ANQGSEA. CDR3 length: 12 amino acids. In nucleotides, the CDR3 is TGCAGCGTATCAGGGTACACCGGGGAGCTGTTTTTT. The encoded protein is CSVSGYTGELFF.

This clonotype was counted at least ten times. V gene TRBV6-2 or TRBV6-3 combines with J gene TRBJ1-2, with D unresolved. CDR3 length equals 15 residues. The V gene lost 6 bases and the J gene lost 2 bases, with 16 bases spanning the gap. Germline-derived CDR1 and CDR2 are MNHEY and SVGEGT. CDR3 nucleotide sequence: TGTGCCAGCAGAACGGGAGGAACTTTAAACTATGGCTACACCTTC. It codes for CASRTGGTLNYGYTF.

This chain connects TRBV2 to TRBJ2-5; D may correspond to TRBD1 or TRBD2 (5 bases each). The CDR3 is made up of 15 amino acids. Trimming took 5 bases from V and 1 from J, leaving 14 bases between them. CDR1 and CDR2 from the germline V gene are SNHLY and FYNNEI. CDR3 in amino acids: CASSRFRGGQETQYF. In DNA form, the CDR3 reads TGTGCCAGCAGTAGATTTCGGGGCGGCCAAGAGACCCAGTACTTC.